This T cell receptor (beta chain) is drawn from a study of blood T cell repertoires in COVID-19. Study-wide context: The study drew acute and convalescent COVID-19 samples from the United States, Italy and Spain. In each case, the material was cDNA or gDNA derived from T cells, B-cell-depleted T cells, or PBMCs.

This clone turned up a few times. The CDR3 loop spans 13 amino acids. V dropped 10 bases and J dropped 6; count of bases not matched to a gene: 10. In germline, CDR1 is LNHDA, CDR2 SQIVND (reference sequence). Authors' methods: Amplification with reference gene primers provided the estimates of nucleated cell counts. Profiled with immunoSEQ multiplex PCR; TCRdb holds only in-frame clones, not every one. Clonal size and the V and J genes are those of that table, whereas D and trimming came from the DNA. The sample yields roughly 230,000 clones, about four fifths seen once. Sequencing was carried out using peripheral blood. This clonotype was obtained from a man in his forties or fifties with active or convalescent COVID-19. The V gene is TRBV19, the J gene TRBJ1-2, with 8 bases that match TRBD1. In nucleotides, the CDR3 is TGTGCCACTAAGGACAGGGCGGAAGATGGCTACACCTTC. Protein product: CATKDRAEDGYTF.